The 8 T cell receptor beta chains below were found in one sample sequenced in a study of blood T cell repertoires in COVID-19. Assay used: immunoSEQ multiplex PCR; TCRdb lists only in-frame clones, some missing. The sample consists of about 60,000 clones, 85% to 90% of them appearing once. The sample consisted of peripheral blood. The receptors derive from a human donor with active COVID-19. The donor label of this sample is uncertain.

The rearrangement uses TRBV19 and TRBJ1-1; no reliable D call. The CDR3 consists of 12 residues. Trimming cost V 2 bases and J 8 bases, with 9 bases left between them. Looked up from germline, CDR1 is LNHDA and CDR2 is SQIVND (reference sequence). CDR3 sequence reads: CASSINNREAFF. CDR3 sequence (DNA): TGTGCCAGTAGTATAAACAACAGAGAAGCTTTCTTT.

The chain recombines TRBV5-5 with TRBJ2-5; D gene uncertain. V gave up 3 bases and J gave up 0 bases, with 3 bases separating them. CDR1 is SGHKS and CDR2 is YYEKEE in the germline V gene (reference sequence). CDR3 size: 12 residues. CDR3 region: CASSSYQETQYF. CDR3 DNA sequence: TGTGCCAGCAGCTCATACCAAGAGACCCAGTACTTC.

CDR3 in amino acids: CAWCRGPLEQETQYF. The CDR3 nucleotides are TGTGCCTGGTGCAGGGGGCCCTTGGAACAAGAGACCCAGTACTTC. The rearrangement uses TRBV30 and TRBJ2-5, with TRBD1 identical over 8 bases. Germline values: CDR1 GTSNPN, CDR2 SVGIG (reference sequence). V was clipped by 5 bases and J by 2 bases; unmatched bases: 10. This CDR3 spans 15 amino acids. Supplemented by reference TRBV30 and TRBJ2-5, the full variable domain reads SQTIHQWPATLVQPVGSPLSLECTVEGTSNPNLYWYRQAAGRGLQLLFYSVGIGQISSEVPQNLSASRPQDRQFILSSKKLLLSDSGFYLCAWCRGPLEQETQYFGPGTRLLVL.

This chain uses TRBV6-5 with TRBJ2-5; 9 nucleotides align to TRBD1. Looked up from germline, CDR1 is MNHEY and CDR2 is SVGAGI. The ends lost 2 bases at V and 4 bases at J; junction bases unmatched: 2. The CDR3 runs 14 residues. The CDR3 spells CASSYDRGRETQYF. For the CDR3, the DNA is TGTGCCAGCAGTTACGACAGGGGGAGAGAGACCCAGTACTTC.

This chain connects TRBV9 to TRBJ2-2; unclear D gene. Trimming left V 0 bases short and J 6 bases short, with 6 bases between. The germline gives CDR1 SGDLS, CDR2 YYNGEE. There are 13 residues in the CDR3. CDR3 nucleotide sequence: TGTGCCAGCAGCGTAGATCTTTCCGGGGAGCTGTTTTTT. Protein product: CASSVDLSGELFF.

The V and J genes are TRBV2 and TRBJ2-1, with D possibly matching TRBD2 (6 bases). Trimming took off 2 bases at V and 15 bases at J, with 11 bases between the two ends. This CDR3 is built from 11 residues. The germline gives CDR1 SNHLY, CDR2 FYNNEI. In nucleotides, the CDR3 is TGTGCCAGCAGTGAAAGGACTAAAGTGTTCTTC. Amino acids: CASSERTKVFF.

The chain uses TRBV27 and TRBJ2-1, with 12 bases matching TRBD2. CDR1 MNHEY and CDR2 SMNVEV come from the germline V gene (reference sequence). CDR3 length equals 14 residues. After removal of 2 bases from V and 7 bases from J, the junction contained 0 bases not matched to a gene. The CDR3 nucleotides are TGTGCCAGCAGTTTAGGACTAGCGGGGAATGAGCAGTTCTTC. It specifies CASSLGLAGNEQFF.

V and J are TRBV10-2 and TRBJ2-2; 8 nucleotides line up with TRBD1. CDR3 length equals 14 residues. J gave up 4 bases and V 8 bases, and 6 bases lay outside the gene matches. Germline CDR1 is WSHSY and CDR2 is SAAADI. The CDR3 region is CASGRDRRTGELFF. DNA of the CDR3: TGCGCCAGCGGCCGGGACAGGCGCACCGGGGAGCTGTTTTTT.